The text below deals with one TCR beta chain. Its antigen remains unidentified. Nothing much larger sits one base from this clone, and base qualities are not available. The immunoSEQ Assay, a bias-controlled multiplex PCR, was used to amplify TCRbeta CDR3 regions from genomic DNA. The study's own analysis went as follows. The number of nucleated cells in each sample was estimated by amplification of reference gene primers within the assay. To quantify the absolute abundance of each unique TCRbeta CDR3 rearrangement, sequence reads were collapsed and filtered. Productive Simpson clonality was computed per sample as the square root of Simpson's diversity index over productive rearrangements. TCRdb's version of the immuneACCESS table is confined to in-frame rearrangements and falls short of the full clone set. An unresolved V gene accounts for under half of the shortfall where checked; the remainder is of unknown origin. V, J and clone size are those of that table, while D and trimming were read from the DNA. Present in this sample are about 170,000 clones, around 80% of which were seen just once. Of the sample, roughly 20% falls within the top ten clones.

The data originate from a study of blood T cell repertoires in COVID-19 (TCRdb year 2020). About the investigation overall: ImmuneRACE Cohort 3 recovered participants were defined by two consecutive negative NP/OP PCR tests, healthcare professional clearance, or symptom resolution. The collaborator samples originated in the United States, Italy and Spain and spanned the acute and convalescent phases of COVID-19. The prospective study material was composed of cDNA or gDNA derived from T cells, B-cell-depleted T cells, or PBMCs. The dataset comprised deeply sampled blood TCRbeta repertoires from subjects exposed to, actively infected with, or recovered from COVID-19. The repertoires were released in a freely available public database meant as a resource for research on the immune response to SARS-CoV-2. Samples were obtained from the ongoing ImmuneRACE study (first 160 participants) and from approximately 1,200 subjects provided by 6 global collaborators. A de-identified subject ID, COVID-19 status, age in years and sex were almost always included in the sample metadata. Where available, HLA class I and class II types were obtained from metadata supplied by the sample provider rather than from assay-based typing. On the study overall, not on this receptor specifically: Clinical and demographic metadata were provided uncurated, with the amount varying by source and participant.

Participants in the prospective study were aged 18 to 89 years, lived in some 24 United States geographic areas, and enrolled through a virtual design. Cohort assignment in the prospective study relied on participant-reported clinical history from a screening survey and a study questionnaire. In the prospective study, whole blood, serum and a nasopharyngeal or oropharyngeal swab were collected from each participant by mobile phlebotomists. Over a roughly two-month period, participants in the prospective study had the option of providing additional blood draws and questionnaires. Before DNA extraction, blood samples from the prospective study were shipped at room temperature or frozen. CDR1 and CDR2 (SGHRS, YFSETQ) derive from the germline V gene. The germline ends are 14 bases apart after V is trimmed by 0 bases and J by 2 bases. The CDR3 covers 16 residues, taking in both the cysteine and the phenylalanine. The sequence is cut down to CDR3 DNA, 48 bases in frame from base 1.

Sequencing was carried out using PBMCs or T cells enriched from blood (not recorded which). This receptor chain uses TRBV5-1 and TRBJ2-5; TRBD2 is perhaps the D gene, given 5 matching bases. The receptor's source is a woman aged 70-85 years in a cohort exposed to, infected with or recovered from COVID-19 (not recorded which). The CDR3 region: CASSLEGGYGQETQYF. The DNA is TGCGCCAGCAGCTTGGAGGGCGGGTACGGTCAAGAGACCCAGTACTTC.